This is a list of T cell receptor beta chains from one sample in a study of cytomegalovirus exposure and HLA in healthy donors. Sequencing was performed with immunoSEQ multiplex PCR; in TCRdb, only in-frame clones are kept and a portion is missing. The sample lists fewer than 350,000 clones; around 90% were seen once. Input material: PBMCs. These receptors were collected from a woman aged 18-30 years in good health and CMV-seronegative. The CDR3 runs from the conserved cysteine through the conserved F or W. The D gene is left open where the match is weak. Expanded clones are given a class, and other clones once, few, many or no size at all.

j_call: TRBJ2-5; d_call: TRBD2; v_call: TRBV5-1; clone_size: -; cdr3_nt: TGCGCCAGCAGCGGGGGGGGACTTGGACAGACCCAGTACTTC; cdr3_aa: CASSGGGLGQTQYF
j_call: TRBJ2-2; d_call: -; v_call: TRBV9; clone_size: -; cdr3_nt: TGTGCCAGCAGCGTAGACCCAGGCCGGGAGCTGTTTTTT; cdr3_aa: CASSVDPGRELFF
j_call: TRBJ2-3; d_call: -; v_call: TRBV6-5; clone_size: -; cdr3_nt: TGTGCCAGCAGTTACATTGCAGGGAACACAGATACGCAGTATTTT; cdr3_aa: CASSYIAGNTDTQYF
j_call: TRBJ2-1; d_call: TRBD2; v_call: TRBV4-2; clone_size: once; cdr3_nt: TGTGCCAGCAGCCGCCGTGCTACTAGCGGGGGGGCTGCTGTTAATGAGCAGTTCTTC; cdr3_aa: CASSRRATSGGAAVNEQFF
j_call: TRBJ2-3; d_call: TRBD2; v_call: TRBV7-6; clone_size: -; cdr3_nt: TGTGCCAGCAGCGTCAGCGGGGGGGCTAGCACAGATACGCAGTATTTT; cdr3_aa: CASSVSGGASTDTQYF
j_call: TRBJ2-2; d_call: TRBD1; v_call: TRBV5-8; clone_size: -; cdr3_nt: TGTGCCAGCAGCCCAGGCGCAGCCAGGGGGCGCCACGGGGAGCTGTTTTTT; cdr3_aa: CASSPGAARGRHGELFF
j_call: TRBJ2-6; d_call: -; v_call: TRBV18; clone_size: -; cdr3_nt: TGTGCCAGCTCACCATGGGGGGCTGGGGCCAACGTCCTGACTTTC; cdr3_aa: CASSPWGAGANVLTF
j_call: TRBJ1-1; d_call: -; v_call: TRBV5-1; clone_size: -; cdr3_nt: TGCGCCAGCAGCTTGGCGGGAAGCTACTCCTTAATGAACACTGAAGCTTTCTTT; cdr3_aa: CASSLAGSYSLMNTEAFF
j_call: TRBJ1-5; d_call: TRBD1; v_call: TRBV4-1; clone_size: once; cdr3_nt: TGCGCCAGCAGCCCCAACCCCGGGACAGGGGGCGGCAATCAGCCCCAGCATTTT; cdr3_aa: CASSPNPGTGGGNQPQHF
j_call: TRBJ1-6; d_call: -; v_call: TRBV11-2; clone_size: -; cdr3_nt: TGTGCCAGCAGCTCTTCGGGACTTTCGAGTTCACCCCTCCACTTT; cdr3_aa: CASSSSGLSSSPLHF
j_call: TRBJ1-2; d_call: TRBD1; v_call: TRBV7-9; clone_size: -; cdr3_nt: TGTGCCAGCAGCAACCGGGACAGGGGTCTAAATGGCTACACCTTC; cdr3_aa: CASSNRDRGLNGYTF
j_call: TRBJ1-2; d_call: -; v_call: TRBV27; clone_size: few; cdr3_nt: TGTGCCAGCAGTTTATACCCGGGATCAATAACAGGGATGGAAAGGGATGGCTACACCTTC; cdr3_aa: CASSLYPGSITGMERDGYTF
j_call: TRBJ1-1; d_call: TRBD1; v_call: TRBV7-8; clone_size: -; cdr3_nt: TGTGCCAGCAGCGACAGGGTGGGGGTCACTGAAGCTTTCTTT; cdr3_aa: CASSDRVGVTEAFF
j_call: TRBJ2-3; d_call: TRBD2; v_call: TRBV11-3; clone_size: -; cdr3_nt: TGTGCCAGCAGCCCAGGGGTAGCGGGGGGCACAGATACGCAGTATTTT; cdr3_aa: CASSPGVAGGTDTQYF
j_call: TRBJ1-1; d_call: -; v_call: TRBV9; clone_size: -; cdr3_nt: TGTGCCAGCAGCGTCGCCCCTGGGCAGAACTCTGAAGCTTTCTTT; cdr3_aa: CASSVAPGQNSEAFF
j_call: TRBJ2-3; d_call: TRBD1; v_call: TRBV27; clone_size: -; cdr3_nt: TGTGCCAGCAGTCTAGGACAGGGCCGCACAGATACGCAGTATTTT; cdr3_aa: CASSLGQGRTDTQYF
j_call: TRBJ2-5; d_call: TRBD2; v_call: TRBV5-4; clone_size: -; cdr3_nt: TGTGCCAGCAGTCAAGGACTAGCGGGTGAAGAGACCCAGTACTTC; cdr3_aa: CASSQGLAGEETQYF
j_call: TRBJ1-4; d_call: -; v_call: TRBV5-3; clone_size: -; cdr3_nt: TGTGCCAAAAGGACTGCAACTAATGAAAAACTGTTTTTT; cdr3_aa: CAKRTATNEKLFF
j_call: TRBJ1-1; d_call: TRBD1; v_call: TRBV4-2; clone_size: -; cdr3_nt: TGTGCCAGCAGCCATGGGACAGTACTGCCGAACACTGAAGCTTTCTTT; cdr3_aa: CASSHGTVLPNTEAFF
j_call: TRBJ2-4; d_call: TRBD2; v_call: TRBV29-1; clone_size: -; cdr3_nt: TGCAGCGTTACTAGCGGGGAAGCCAAAAACATTCAGTACTTC; cdr3_aa: CSVTSGEAKNIQYF
j_call: TRBJ1-2; d_call: -; v_call: TRBV4-2; clone_size: -; cdr3_nt: TGTGCCAGCAGCCAAGAGGCAACAGGCACTAACTATGGCTACACCTTC; cdr3_aa: CASSQEATGTNYGYTF
j_call: TRBJ2-5; d_call: -; v_call: TRBV1; clone_size: once; cdr3_nt: TGCACCAGCAGCCAAGTGGATCGGAATAGGAGCCAAGAGACCCAGTACTTC; cdr3_aa: CTSSQVDRNRSQETQYF
j_call: TRBJ1-1; d_call: TRBD1; v_call: TRBV13; clone_size: once; cdr3_nt: TGTGCCAGCAGCGGCCGGGACAGGGGCCCCCACACTGAAGCTTTCTTT; cdr3_aa: CASSGRDRGPHTEAFF
j_call: TRBJ2-1; d_call: TRBD2; v_call: TRBV27; clone_size: -; cdr3_nt: TGTGCCAGCAGTTTACCGGCTAGCGGGCGGGTTGAGCAGTTCTTC; cdr3_aa: CASSLPASGRVEQFF
j_call: TRBJ2-7; d_call: TRBD2; v_call: TRBV27; clone_size: -; cdr3_nt: TGTGCCAGCAGTTTGGCGGGGGGGGCCCACTACGAGCAGTACTTC; cdr3_aa: CASSLAGGAHYEQYF
j_call: TRBJ2-2; d_call: -; v_call: TRBV7-8; clone_size: -; cdr3_nt: TGTGCCAGCGGGGCACCGAACACCGGGGAGCTGTTTTTT; cdr3_aa: CASGAPNTGELFF
j_call: TRBJ2-1; d_call: -; v_call: TRBV12-2; clone_size: -; cdr3_nt: TGTGCACAACCGATAATTGGCCTTCCCTTATACAATGAGCAGTTCTTC; cdr3_aa: CAQPIIGLPLYNEQFF
j_call: TRBJ2-5; d_call: TRBD2; v_call: TRBV7-9; clone_size: -; cdr3_nt: TGTGCCAGCAGGAAGAGCGGGAGAGAGACCCAGTACTTC; cdr3_aa: CASRKSGRETQYF
j_call: TRBJ1-2; d_call: TRBD1; v_call: TRBV9; clone_size: -; cdr3_nt: TGTGCCAGCAGCGCCGCCGGGACAGCCTTGTTAGCTAACTATGGCTACACCTTC; cdr3_aa: CASSAAGTALLANYGYTF
j_call: TRBJ2-3; d_call: -; v_call: TRBV7-8; clone_size: once; cdr3_nt: TGTGCCAGCAGCTTAGCCAGGGTAGGCACAGATACGCAGTATTTT; cdr3_aa: CASSLARVGTDTQYF
j_call: TRBJ1-2; d_call: TRBD1; v_call: TRBV29-1; clone_size: -; cdr3_nt: TGCAGCGCCCGGACAGGGAACTATGGCTACACCTTC; cdr3_aa: CSARTGNYGYTF
j_call: TRBJ2-5; d_call: -; v_call: TRBV5-1; clone_size: once; cdr3_nt: TGCGCCAGCAGCACCCAAAGGGGAGGCGGAGAGACCCAGTACTTC; cdr3_aa: CASSTQRGGGETQYF
j_call: TRBJ1-2; d_call: -; v_call: TRBV14; clone_size: -; cdr3_nt: TGTGCCAGCAGCCAGTATTTCTATGGCTACACCTTC; cdr3_aa: CASSQYFYGYTF
j_call: TRBJ1-3; d_call: -; v_call: TRBV7-8; clone_size: -; cdr3_nt: TGTGCCAGCAGCTTAGTAGACAGAACCTCTGGAAACACCATATATTTT; cdr3_aa: CASSLVDRTSGNTIYF
j_call: TRBJ2-1; d_call: TRBD1; v_call: TRBV6-1; clone_size: -; cdr3_nt: TGTGCCAGCAGTGAAGTCGCCCGGACAGGGCAGCAGTTCTTC; cdr3_aa: CASSEVARTGQQFF
j_call: TRBJ1-6; d_call: -; v_call: TRBV5-1; clone_size: -; cdr3_nt: TGCGCCAGCAGGGAGGGGACTTCCTATAATTCACCCCTCCACTTT; cdr3_aa: CASREGTSYNSPLHF
j_call: TRBJ2-3; d_call: TRBD1; v_call: TRBV9; clone_size: -; cdr3_nt: TGTGCCAGCTGCTTCGGGACAGGGCTAGGGTACACAGATACGCAGTATTTT; cdr3_aa: CASCFGTGLGYTDTQYF
j_call: TRBJ2-3; d_call: -; v_call: TRBV27; clone_size: -; cdr3_nt: TGTGCCAGCAGCTCTACCCCCGGACAGCCTAGCACAGATACGCAGTATTTT; cdr3_aa: CASSSTPGQPSTDTQYF
j_call: TRBJ1-5; d_call: -; v_call: TRBV15; clone_size: -; cdr3_nt: TGTGCCACCAGCAGGGTCCCAGACAGCCTATGGTATAGCAATCAGCCCCAGCATTTT; cdr3_aa: CATSRVPDSLWYSNQPQHF
j_call: TRBJ1-1; d_call: -; v_call: TRBV7-8; clone_size: -; cdr3_nt: TGTGCCAGCAGTTCACAAGAGAACACTGAAGCTTTCTTT; cdr3_aa: CASSSQENTEAFF
j_call: TRBJ2-7; d_call: -; v_call: TRBV27; clone_size: once; cdr3_nt: TGTGCCAGCAGTTTATTTTCGGGGAGCTCCTACGAGCAGTACTTC; cdr3_aa: CASSLFSGSSYEQYF
j_call: TRBJ1-2; d_call: TRBD1; v_call: TRBV7-2; clone_size: -; cdr3_nt: TGTGCCAGCAGCACCACAGGGGGCGCATTTTATGGCTACACCTTC; cdr3_aa: CASSTTGGAFYGYTF
j_call: TRBJ2-3; d_call: TRBD2; v_call: TRBV7-6; clone_size: -; cdr3_nt: TGTGCCAGCAGCTTAGGACTAGCGGGGGCCGCTAGCACAGATACGCAGTATTTT; cdr3_aa: CASSLGLAGAASTDTQYF
j_call: TRBJ2-1; d_call: -; v_call: TRBV19; clone_size: -; cdr3_nt: TGTGCCAGTAGTAGGCAGTCCTTCTCCTACAATGAGCAGTTCTTC; cdr3_aa: CASSRQSFSYNEQFF
j_call: TRBJ1-1; d_call: TRBD1; v_call: TRBV11-1; clone_size: few; cdr3_nt: TGTGCCAGCAGCTTCGTGGGACAGGGAACTGAAGCTTTCTTT; cdr3_aa: CASSFVGQGTEAFF